The 30 T cell receptor beta chains given below trace back to one sample, sequenced in a study of T cell repertoires in aging, cancer and after chemotherapy. Multiplex touch-down PCR with TRB-A/B primers amplified rearranged V-D-J TRB sequences. Each CDR3 protein is one row after TCRdb ran MiXCR on the multiplex PCR reads. Of approximately 4,900 distinct CDR3 sequences detected, 31% appear once; the ten largest clones hold approximately 18%. Amplification of TCR beta used genomic DNA extracted from peripheral blood. Specimen: blood. The receptors shown here come from a human donor with a blood cancer. The donor label of this sample is uncertain.

By sample share, this clonotype is medium-sized. V is TRBV27 and J is TRBJ1-5; D not certain. V gave up 1 base and J gave up 12 bases, with 7 bases separating them. CDR3 size: 11 residues. Germline V gene data show CDR1 as MNHEY and CDR2 as SMNVEV (reference sequence). CDR3 in amino acids: CASSLFRVQHF. CDR3 DNA sequence: TGTGCCAGCAGTTTATTCCGGGTCCAGCATTTT.

This clonotype has just one count. The V gene is TRBV18, the J gene TRBJ2-3, with TRBD2 identical over 9 bases. The CDR3 contains 16 residues. V lost 3 bases and J lost 2; bases outside the gene matches: 6. Germline lookup yields CDR1 KGHSH and CDR2 LQKENI. CDR3 DNA sequence: TGTGCCAGCTCACCTGATACTAGCGGGTTCACAGATACGCAGTATTTT. Residues: CASSPDTSGFTDTQYF.

This clonotype was seen more than once but under ten times. The rearrangement joins TRBV19 to TRBJ2-7; 12 bases match TRBD1. The CDR3 is 13 amino acids. Germline V gene sequence: CDR1 LNHDA, CDR2 SQIVND (reference sequence). Germline trimming cut 6 bases from V and 4 bases from J; bases unmatched to any gene: 1. DNA for the CDR3: TGTGCCAGTAGGGGACAGGGGGCATACGAGCAGTACTTC. This gives the protein CASRGQGAYEQYF.

There are a few counts of this clonotype. This CDR3 is CASSYRGQETQYF. The CDR3 DNA follows: TGTGCCAGCAGTTACCGGGGCCAAGAGACCCAGTACTTC. The V call is TRBV6-6, the J call TRBJ2-5; weak D call: TRBD2 (5 bases). CDR1 is MNHNY and CDR2 is SVGAGI in the germline V gene (reference sequence). The CDR3 covers 13 residues. The V and J ends lost 2 bases and 1 base respectively, with 5 bases between them.

This rearrangement joins TRBV12-3 or TRBV12-4 to TRBJ1-2, with D perhaps TRBD1 (5 bases). The CDR3 contains 12 residues. Trimming shortened V by 6 bases and J by 4 bases, and 9 bases separated the two germline ends. Here the CDR3 reads CASSPGGYGYTF. DNA for the CDR3: TGTGCCAGCAGCCCCGGGGGCTATGGCTACACCTTC.

This clonotype was counted only a few times. The chain recombines TRBV14 with TRBJ2-1; 9 bases line up with TRBD2. The CDR3 loop spans 18 amino acids. Trimming at V came to 0 bases and at J to 3 bases, leaving 9 bases not matched to a gene. From germline, CDR1 is SGHDN and CDR2 FVKESK. In nucleotides, the CDR3 is TGTGCCAGCAGCCAAGACCCGTACACTAGCGGGTTCTACAATGAGCAGTTCTTC. It is translated as CASSQDPYTSGFYNEQFF.

This clonotype is medium-sized in the sample. CDR3 sequence: CSVVSGGFSEKLFF. CDR3 nucleotide sequence: TGCAGCGTTGTATCTGGGGGCTTTTCTGAAAAACTGTTTTTT. This chain joins TRBV29-1 and TRBJ1-4, with D tentatively TRBD1 (6 bases). V gave up 4 bases and J gave up 7 bases, with 16 bases separating them. Germline CDR1 reads SQVTM; CDR2 reads ANQGSEA. The CDR3 runs to 14 residues.

A word on this clonotype: This could be a read error, since a much larger clone is one nucleotide away. The V and J genes are TRBV29-1 and TRBJ1-2; 9 nucleotides match TRBD1. The CDR3 runs to 11 residues. Germline CDR1 SQVTM, CDR2 ANQGSEA. J lost 4 bases, V lost 8 bases, and 2 bases had no gene match. The DNA of the CDR3 is TGCAGCTTGACAGGGGGCTATGGCTACACCTTC. As protein: CSLTGGYGYTF.

In its sample, this clonotype was seen a few times. This rearrangement joins TRBV6-2 or TRBV6-3 to TRBJ2-7; D is uncertain. Germline CDR1 reads MNHEY; CDR2 reads SVGEGT. V was clipped by 6 bases and J by 3 bases, with 6 bases between them. The CDR3 has 11 amino acids. The CDR3 DNA reads as TGTGCCAGCAGCAGGTTCTACGAGCAGTACTTC. It encodes CASSRFYEQYF.

A few counts support this clonotype. The chain employs TRBV4-3 and TRBJ2-1, with a possible D match to TRBD2 (5 bases). Trimming removed 0 bases from V and 0 bases from J, with 15 bases in between. This CDR3 is 18 amino acids long. Germline CDR1 is LGHNA and CDR2 is YSLEER. The CDR3: CASSQDQSEVNSYNEQFF. In nucleotides, the CDR3 is TGCGCCAGCAGCCAAGATCAGTCGGAGGTCAACTCCTACAATGAGCAGTTCTTC.

This CDR3 is CASSPTGTGDFYEQYF. As DNA, the CDR3 is TGTGCCAGCAGTCCCACCGGGACAGGGGACTTCTACGAGCAGTACTTC. J is TRBJ2-7 and V is TRBV12-3 or TRBV12-4; TRBD1 matches at 10 bases. Unmatched junction bases numbered 10, after V lost 5 bases and J lost 3 bases. This CDR3 has 16 amino acids.

Only a few counts were recorded for this clonotype. The CDR3 coding sequence is TGTGCCAGTAGTATATGGGGGAGCACCTACAATGAGCAGTTCTTC. Its translation is CASSIWGSTYNEQFF. This sequence joins TRBV19 and TRBJ2-1; D assignment may be TRBD1 or TRBD2 (5 bases each). Germline lookup yields CDR1 LNHDA and CDR2 SQIVND (reference sequence). Trimming removed 2 bases at V and 2 bases at J, with 10 bases between. This CDR3 is 15 amino acids long.

Concerning this clonotype itself: This may be a read error: a much more frequent sequence differs by one nucleotide. The rearrangement uses TRBV27 and TRBJ2-5, with a tentative D call TRBD2 (5 bases). The J call is uncertain, as TRBJ2-1 better fits the DNA end. CDR3 length: 12 residues. CDR1 is MNHEY, CDR2 SMNVEV, per germline (reference sequence). CDR3 region: CASSLRGGEQFF. CDR3 DNA sequence: TGTGCCAGCAGTTTACGGGGTGGTGAGCAGTTCTTC.

This clonotype was picked up a small number of times. The chain couples TRBV6-6 to TRBJ1-1, with D perhaps matching TRBD1 (5 bases). The germline V and J ends were trimmed by 4 bases and 6 bases, with 9 bases remaining between them. The CDR3 consists of 12 residues. Germline CDR1 reads MNHNY; CDR2 reads SVGAGI (reference sequence). The CDR3 loop is CASSLGGPEAFF. As DNA, the CDR3 is TGTGCCAGCAGTTTGGGGGGTCCTGAAGCTTTCTTT.

The V and J genes are TRBV4-3 and TRBJ1-4, with D hard to call. The CDR3 is made up of 17 amino acids. CDR1 is LGHNA and CDR2 is YSLEER in the germline V gene. V was cut by 0 bases and J by 4 bases, with 15 bases left in between. CDR3 loop: CASSQDHRRTRNEKLFF. The CDR3 coding sequence is TGCGCCAGCAGCCAAGATCACAGACGGACTCGTAATGAAAAACTGTTTTTT.

This clonotype is medium-sized (0.01 to 0.1%) in the sample. V and J are TRBV12-3 or TRBV12-4 and TRBJ2-7; 7 bases are shared with TRBD2. This CDR3 spans 16 amino acids. With V trimmed by 6 bases and J by 4 bases, 15 bases remained unmatched. The CDR3 sequence is CASSPPLRSGTYEQYF. The CDR3 DNA reads TGTGCCAGCAGCCCGCCACTCAGGAGCGGGACGTACGAGCAGTACTTC.

The CDR3 nucleotides read TGCAGTGCCCCCCCTCGGACTAGCAAAGAGACCCAGTACTTC. Its protein is CSAPPRTSKETQYF. This chain links TRBV20-1 with TRBJ2-5; 8 bases match TRBD2. Trimming at V came to 6 bases and at J to 3 bases, leaving 9 bases not matched to a gene. Per germline, CDR1 DFQATT and CDR2 SNEGSKA (reference sequence). CDR3 length: 14 amino acids.

The table lists this clonotype with a few counts. The chain links TRBV20-1 to TRBJ2-1; possible D gene TRBD1, 5 bases. The CDR3 loop spans 12 amino acids. Germline CDR1 and CDR2: DFQATT and SNEGSKA (reference sequence). V shed 4 bases and J shed 9 bases, with 13 bases lying between them. The CDR3 bases are TGCAGTGCTATCTCACAGGTCGGTGAGCAGTTCTTC. Protein sequence: CSAISQVGEQFF.

The chain joins TRBV7-9 to TRBJ2-7; 8 nucleotides align to TRBD2. J was trimmed by 2 bases and V by 5 bases; bases with no gene match: 8. The CDR3 has 15 amino acids. Germline-derived CDR1 and CDR2 are SEHNR and FQNEAQ (reference sequence). This CDR3 is CASSPGLAEPYEQYF. The CDR3, as DNA: TGTGCCAGCAGCCCCGGACTAGCTGAGCCCTACGAGCAGTACTTC. The whole variable domain, remainder taken from reference TRBV7-9 and TRBJ2-7, is DTGVSQNPRHKITKRGQNVTFRCDPISEHNRLYWYRQTLGQGPEFLTYFQNEAQLEKSRLLSDRFSAERPKGSFSTLEIQRTEQGDSAMYLCASSPGLAEPYEQYFGPGTRLTVT.

The CDR3 loop reads CASSFPRWRSQTNEQFF. The DNA of the CDR3 is TGTGCCAGCAGTTTTCCCCGATGGCGGAGCCAGACCAATGAGCAGTTCTTC. The chain uses TRBV12-3 or TRBV12-4 and TRBJ2-1; D gene ambiguous. Deletions cut 3 bases from V and 6 bases from J, with 21 bases between. CDR3 length: 17 residues.

Only a few counts were recorded for this clonotype. The CDR3 sequence is CASSFDRGDNYGYTF. CDR3 nucleotide sequence: TGTGCCAGTAGTTTTGACAGGGGGGATAACTATGGCTACACCTTC. The chain links TRBV19 to TRBJ1-2, with 9 bases fitting TRBD1. Trimming at V came to 5 bases and at J to 1 base, leaving 5 bases not matched to a gene. This CDR3 has 15 residues. Germline V gene data show CDR1 as LNHDA and CDR2 as SQIVND (reference sequence).

The chain joins TRBV11-3 to TRBJ2-7; 7 bases match TRBD1. The CDR3 is made up of 13 amino acids. With V trimmed by 3 bases and J by 9 bases, 8 bases remained unmatched. CDR1 is SGHNT, CDR2 YENEEA, per germline. In DNA, the CDR3 is TGTGCCAGCAGCTTGGACAGGAGGCGAGGGCAGTACTTC. Its protein is CASSLDRRRGQYF. Full variable domain (outside the CDR3, taken from reference TRBV11-3 and TRBJ2-7): EAGVVQSPRYKIIEKKQPVAFWCNPISGHNTLYWYLQNLGQGPELLIRYENEEAVDDSQLPKDRFSAERLKGVDSTLKIQPAELGDSAVYLCASSLDRRRGQYFGPGTRLTVT.

The chain carries TRBV6-2 or TRBV6-3 and TRBJ2-1; 7 bases align to TRBD2. The J segment lost 4 bases and the V segment lost 10 bases, leaving 4 bases of the junction unmatched. The V gene's germline CDR1 is MNHEY and CDR2 SVGEGT. This CDR3 has 12 residues. CDR3 bases: TGTGCCACCGACGGGGGGTACAATGAGCAGTTCTTC. Translating gives CATDGGYNEQFF.

This chain connects TRBV19 to TRBJ1-1; D is undetermined. CDR3 length equals 14 residues. Looked up from germline, CDR1 is LNHDA and CDR2 is SQIVND (reference sequence). Trimming took 9 bases from V and 3 from J, leaving 17 bases between them. Here the CDR3 DNA reads TGTGCCAGCAGTTACGGGGAGCAGTACACTGAAGCTTTCTTT. As protein: CASSYGEQYTEAFF. Full variable domain (rest looked up from reference TRBV19 and TRBJ1-1): DGGITQSPKYLFRKEGQNVTLSCEQNLNHDAMYWYRQDPGQGLRLIYYSQIVNDFQKGDIAEGYSVSREKKESFPLTVTSAQKNPTAFYLCASSYGEQYTEAFFGQGTRLTVV.

This chain joins TRBV6-5 and TRBJ1-5, with D perhaps TRBD1 (5 bases). The V and J ends lost 6 bases and 5 bases respectively, with 17 bases between them. Germline loops: CDR1 MNHEY, CDR2 SVGAGI. The CDR3 consists of 15 residues. The CDR3 protein is CASSPEGRVDQPQHF. CDR3 in DNA: TGTGCCAGCAGCCCCGAGGGCAGGGTGGATCAGCCCCAGCATTTT.

This chain links TRBV24-1 with TRBJ2-2; 9 bases align to TRBD1. The CDR3 has 17 residues. CDR1 and CDR2 from the germline V gene are KGHDR and SFDVKD. The V gene end was trimmed by 4 bases and the J gene end by 7 bases; junction bases not matched to a gene: 12. The DNA of the CDR3 is TGTGCCACCAGTGACCCAGGGACAGGGATAACGAACGGGGAGCTGTTTTTT. Its protein product is CATSDPGTGITNGELFF.

The sample holds a few counts of this clonotype. This sequence joins TRBV19 and TRBJ2-2; possible D gene TRBD1, 6 bases. V lost 5 bases and J lost 4, with 17 bases in between. Germline CDR1 reads LNHDA; CDR2 reads SQIVND (reference sequence). This CDR3 region has 16 residues. The CDR3 DNA follows: TGTGCCAGTAGTGCCACCCAGGGGATCGGCACCGGGGAGCTGTTTTTT. Protein sequence: CASSATQGIGTGELFF. Based on the CDR3 plus reference TRBV19 and TRBJ2-2, the full variable domain is DGGITQSPKYLFRKEGQNVTLSCEQNLNHDAMYWYRQDPGQGLRLIYYSQIVNDFQKGDIAEGYSVSREKKESFPLTVTSAQKNPTAFYLCASSATQGIGTGELFFGEGSRLTVL.

This clonotype is deemed large. The rearrangement links TRBV12-3 or TRBV12-4 to TRBJ2-2; the match to TRBD2 covers 8 bases. The V segment lost 2 bases and the J segment 5 bases; nucleotides outside the gene matches: 4. This CDR3 has 15 amino acids. Here the CDR3 DNA reads TGTGCCAGCAGTTTACGGGGGGGTGGAACCGGGGAGCTGTTTTTT. Translated, it gives CASSLRGGGTGELFF.

This chain joins TRBV12-3 or TRBV12-4 and TRBJ1-3; no reliable D call. Trimming took 3 bases from V and 2 from J, leaving 5 bases between them. The CDR3 contains 13 residues. Here the CDR3 DNA reads TGTGCCAGCAGTTTCAGGACTGGAAACACCATATATTTT. This encodes CASSFRTGNTIYF.

The chain is built from TRBV15 and TRBJ2-1; 8 nucleotides line up with TRBD2. V trimming: 0 bases; J trimming: 1 base; junction bases outside the gene matches: 2. The CDR3 has 16 amino acids. In germline, CDR1 is LNHNV, CDR2 YYDKDF (reference sequence). CDR3 loop: CATSREGGRSYNEQFF. For the CDR3, the DNA is TGTGCCACCAGCAGAGAAGGCGGGAGGTCCTACAATGAGCAGTTCTTC. Complete variable domain (other parts from reference TRBV15 and TRBJ2-1): DAMVIQNPRYQVTQFGKPVTLSCSQTLNHNVMYWYQQKSSQAPKLLFHYYDKDFNNEADTPDNFQSRRPNTSFCFLDIRSPGLGDTAMYLCATSREGGRSYNEQFFGPGTRLTVL.